The rows below give T cell receptor beta chains drawn from one sample of a study of beta chain features in type 1 diabetes. Only in-frame clones appear in the TCRdb table, and some are missing; sequencing was by immunoSEQ multiplex PCR. The sample yields roughly 700,000 clones, 10% to 15% seen once. Sequencing was carried out using naive CD4+ T cells from blood. Receptors originate from a man aged 18 to 29 with type 1 diabetes. CDR3s include the opening cysteine and the closing phenylalanine or tryptophan. D genes are given only for firm matches. The size of a clone is reported for some rows only, either as once, few or many, or as a class for expanded clones.

v_gene	abundance	j_gene	d_gene	CDR3aa	CDR3nt
TRBV5-4	few	TRBJ2-5	.	CASSPSAAGTQYF	TGTGCCAGCAGCCCCAGTGCGGCGGGGACCCAGTACTTC
TRBV7-2	few	TRBJ1-6	TRBD1	CASSPQGAIGGSYNSPLHF	TGTGCCAGCAGCCCGCAGGGGGCAATTGGTGGATCCTATAATTCACCCCTCCACTTT
TRBV13	few	TRBJ1-5	TRBD1	CASSLADRGNQPQHF	TGTGCCAGCAGCTTAGCCGACAGGGGTAATCAGCCCCAGCATTTT
TRBV18	.	TRBJ2-3	TRBD2	CASSHPGGATDTQYF	TGTGCCAGCTCACACCCGGGGGGAGCCACAGATACGCAGTATTTT
TRBV30	.	TRBJ1-2	.	CAWSRGKNYGYTF	TGTGCCTGGAGTCGCGGGAAAAACTATGGCTACACCTTC
TRBV7-2	few	TRBJ2-7	.	CASSLAGGLSYEQYF	TGTGCCAGCAGCTTAGCAGGCGGCCTCTCCTACGAGCAGTACTTC
TRBV27	.	TRBJ2-6	.	CASSPTVSGANVLTF	TGTGCCAGCAGTCCGACAGTTTCTGGGGCCAACGTCCTGACTTTC
TRBV5-1	few	TRBJ2-5	TRBD1	CASSLVGTGNQETQYF	TGCGCCAGCAGCTTGGTTGGGACAGGGAACCAAGAGACCCAGTACTTC
TRBV6-5	.	TRBJ1-2	.	CASSYSDPNYGYTF	TGTGCCAGCAGTTACTCAGATCCCAACTATGGCTACACCTTC
TRBV5-1	few	TRBJ2-1	TRBD2	CASSLTRSGLAGLSEQFF	TGCGCCAGCAGCTTAACACGTTCTGGACTAGCGGGGTTGAGTGAGCAGTTCTTC
TRBV6-1	.	TRBJ2-7	.	CASSEVGNSYEQYF	TGTGCCAGCAGTGAAGTTGGGAACTCCTACGAGCAGTACTTC
TRBV6-5	.	TRBJ2-7	.	CASHSLGGTYEQYF	TGTGCCAGCCATTCACTGGGGGGTACCTACGAGCAGTACTTC
TRBV30	few	TRBJ1-2	.	CAWSVLSYGYTF	TGTGCCTGGAGTGTACTGTCCTATGGCTACACCTTC